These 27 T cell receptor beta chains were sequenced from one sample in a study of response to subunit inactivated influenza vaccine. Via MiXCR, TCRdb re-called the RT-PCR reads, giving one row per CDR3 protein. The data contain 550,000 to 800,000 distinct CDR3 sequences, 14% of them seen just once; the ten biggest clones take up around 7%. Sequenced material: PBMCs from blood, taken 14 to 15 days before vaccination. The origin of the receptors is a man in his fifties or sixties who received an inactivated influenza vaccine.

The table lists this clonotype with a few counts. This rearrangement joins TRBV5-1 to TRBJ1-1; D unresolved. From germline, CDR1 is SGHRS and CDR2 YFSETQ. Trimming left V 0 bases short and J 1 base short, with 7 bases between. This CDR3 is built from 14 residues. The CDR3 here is CASSLDPENTEAFF. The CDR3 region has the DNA TGCGCCAGCAGCTTGGATCCTGAGAACACTGAAGCTTTCTTT.

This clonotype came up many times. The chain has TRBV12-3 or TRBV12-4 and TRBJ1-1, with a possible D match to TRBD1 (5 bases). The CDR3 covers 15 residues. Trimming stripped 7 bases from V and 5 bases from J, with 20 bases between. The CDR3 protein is CASNPGGRARTEAFF. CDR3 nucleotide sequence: TGTGCCAGCAACCCTGGGGGTCGAGCGAGAACTGAAGCTTTCTTT.

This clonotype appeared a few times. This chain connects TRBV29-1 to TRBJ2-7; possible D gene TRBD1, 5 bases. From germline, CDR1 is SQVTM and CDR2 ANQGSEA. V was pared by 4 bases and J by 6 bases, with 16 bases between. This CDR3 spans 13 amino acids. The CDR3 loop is CSVGREKAGEQYF. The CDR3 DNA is TGCAGCGTTGGCAGGGAAAAAGCCGGCGAGCAGTACTTC.

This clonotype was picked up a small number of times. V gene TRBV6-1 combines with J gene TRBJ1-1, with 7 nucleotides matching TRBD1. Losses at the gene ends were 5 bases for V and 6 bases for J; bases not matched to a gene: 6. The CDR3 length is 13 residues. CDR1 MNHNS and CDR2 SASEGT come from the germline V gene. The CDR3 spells CASSTGASSEAFF. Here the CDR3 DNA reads TGTGCCAGCAGTACAGGGGCGTCCTCTGAAGCTTTCTTT.

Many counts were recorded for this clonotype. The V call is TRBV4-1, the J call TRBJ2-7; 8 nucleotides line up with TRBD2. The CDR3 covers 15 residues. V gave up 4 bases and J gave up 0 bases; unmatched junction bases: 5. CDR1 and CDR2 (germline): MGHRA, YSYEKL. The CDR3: CASSLSGGPSYEQYF. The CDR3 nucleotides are TGCGCCAGCAGCCTAAGCGGGGGTCCCTCCTACGAGCAGTACTTC.

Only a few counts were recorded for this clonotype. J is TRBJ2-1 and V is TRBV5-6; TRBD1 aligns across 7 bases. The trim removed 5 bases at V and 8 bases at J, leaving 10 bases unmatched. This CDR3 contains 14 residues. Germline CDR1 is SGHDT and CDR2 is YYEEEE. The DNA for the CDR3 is TGTGCCAGCAGGCGACAGGGTTTTGTCGATGAGCAGTTCTTC. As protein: CASRRQGFVDEQFF.

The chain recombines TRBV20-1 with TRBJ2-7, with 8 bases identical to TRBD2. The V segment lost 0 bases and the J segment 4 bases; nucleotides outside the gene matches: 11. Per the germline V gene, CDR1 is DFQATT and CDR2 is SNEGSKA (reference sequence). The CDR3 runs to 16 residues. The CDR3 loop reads CSARDIGRGMLYEQYF. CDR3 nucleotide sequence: TGCAGTGCTAGAGATATCGGGAGGGGAATGCTTTACGAGCAGTACTTC.

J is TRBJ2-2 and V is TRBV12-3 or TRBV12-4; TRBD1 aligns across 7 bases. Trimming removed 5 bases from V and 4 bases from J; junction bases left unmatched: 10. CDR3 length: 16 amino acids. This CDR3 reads CASSPTTGWSTGELFF. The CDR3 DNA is TGTGCCAGCAGTCCAACGACAGGGTGGTCCACCGGGGAGCTGTTTTTT.

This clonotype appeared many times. The CDR3 loop is CASTPILTSPPGNEQFF. The DNA of the CDR3 is TGTGCCAGCACTCCCATCCTAACTAGCCCACCGGGGAATGAGCAGTTCTTC. The chain joins TRBV6-1 to TRBJ2-1; a possible D gene is TRBD2 (6 bases). Germline CDR1 is MNHNS and CDR2 is SASEGT. Trimming pared 7 bases from V and 7 bases from J, leaving 26 bases between. The CDR3 length is 17 residues.

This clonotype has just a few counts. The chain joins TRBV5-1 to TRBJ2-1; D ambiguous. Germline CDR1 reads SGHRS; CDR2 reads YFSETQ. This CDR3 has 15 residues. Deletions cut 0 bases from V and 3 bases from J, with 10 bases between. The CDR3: CASSLAGGIYNEQFF. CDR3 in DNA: TGCGCCAGCAGCTTGGCGGGCGGAATCTACAATGAGCAGTTCTTC.

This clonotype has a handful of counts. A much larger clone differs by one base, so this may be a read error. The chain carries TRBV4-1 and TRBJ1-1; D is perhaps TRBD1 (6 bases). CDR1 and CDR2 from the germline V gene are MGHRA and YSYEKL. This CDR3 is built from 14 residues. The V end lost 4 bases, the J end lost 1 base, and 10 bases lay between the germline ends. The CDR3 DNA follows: TGCGCCAGCAGCCCCGGACAGACGAACACTGAAGCTTTCTTT. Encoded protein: CASSPGQTNTEAFF.

The CDR3 bases are TGTGCCAGCAGTCCCGGGACAGGGTGGGTGGAGACCCAGTACTTC. Residues: CASSPGTGWVETQYF. The chain recombines TRBV7-2 with TRBJ2-5; 9 bases are shared with TRBD1. This CDR3 has 15 residues. From germline, CDR1 is SGHTA and CDR2 FQGNSA. V gave up 6 bases and J gave up 5 bases; unmatched junction bases: 10.

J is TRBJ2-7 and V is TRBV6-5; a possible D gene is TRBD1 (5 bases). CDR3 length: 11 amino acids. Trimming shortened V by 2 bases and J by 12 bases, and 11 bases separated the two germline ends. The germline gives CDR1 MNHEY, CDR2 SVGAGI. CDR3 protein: CASSYGAGMYF. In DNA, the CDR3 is TGTGCCAGCAGTTACGGGGCAGGGATGTACTTC.

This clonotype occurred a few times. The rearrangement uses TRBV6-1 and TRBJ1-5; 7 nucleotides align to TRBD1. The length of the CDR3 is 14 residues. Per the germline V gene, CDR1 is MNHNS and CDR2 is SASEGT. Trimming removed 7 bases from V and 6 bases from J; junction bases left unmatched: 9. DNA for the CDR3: TGTGCCAGCAACTCAGGGGGGCAGGGTCAGCCCCAGCATTTT. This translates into CASNSGGQGQPQHF.

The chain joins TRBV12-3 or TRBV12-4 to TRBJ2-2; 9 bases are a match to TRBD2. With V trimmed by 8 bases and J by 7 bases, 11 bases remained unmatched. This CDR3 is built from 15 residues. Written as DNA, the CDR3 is TGTGCCAGCTTTGCCATAGCGGGAGTCGTCGGGGAGCTGTTTTTT. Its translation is CASFAIAGVVGELFF.

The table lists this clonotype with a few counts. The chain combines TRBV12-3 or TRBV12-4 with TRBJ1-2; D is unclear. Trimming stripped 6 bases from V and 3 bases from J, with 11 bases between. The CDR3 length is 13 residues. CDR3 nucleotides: TGTGCCAGCAGCCCTACCCGGGACTATGGCTACACCTTC. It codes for CASSPTRDYGYTF.

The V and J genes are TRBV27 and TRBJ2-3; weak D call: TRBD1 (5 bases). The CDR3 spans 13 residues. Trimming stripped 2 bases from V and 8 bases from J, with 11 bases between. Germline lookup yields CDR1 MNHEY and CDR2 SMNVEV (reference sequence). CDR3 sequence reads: CASSLTPQGTQYF. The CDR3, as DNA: TGTGCCAGCAGTTTAACTCCCCAGGGTACGCAGTATTTT.

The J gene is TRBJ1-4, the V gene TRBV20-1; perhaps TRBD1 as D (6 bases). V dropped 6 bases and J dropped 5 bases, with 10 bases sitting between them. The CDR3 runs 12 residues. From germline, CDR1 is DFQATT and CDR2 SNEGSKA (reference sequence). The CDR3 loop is CSANGQNEKLFF. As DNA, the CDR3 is TGCAGTGCCAATGGACAGAATGAAAAACTGTTTTTT.

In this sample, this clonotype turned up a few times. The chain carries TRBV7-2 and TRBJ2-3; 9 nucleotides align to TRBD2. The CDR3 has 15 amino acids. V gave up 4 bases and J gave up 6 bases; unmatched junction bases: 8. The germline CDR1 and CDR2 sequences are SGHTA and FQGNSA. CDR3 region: CASSSRGGSHDTQYF. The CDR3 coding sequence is TGTGCCAGCAGCTCGCGGGGGGGCTCTCATGATACGCAGTATTTT.

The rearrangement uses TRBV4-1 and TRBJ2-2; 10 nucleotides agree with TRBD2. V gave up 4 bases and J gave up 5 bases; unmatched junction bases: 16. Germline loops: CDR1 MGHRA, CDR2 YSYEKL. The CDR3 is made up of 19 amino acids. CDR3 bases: TGCGCCAGCAGCCGTGGGGCAGCGGGGGGGCTAAAGTGGACCGGGGAGCTGTTTTTT. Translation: CASSRGAAGGLKWTGELFF.

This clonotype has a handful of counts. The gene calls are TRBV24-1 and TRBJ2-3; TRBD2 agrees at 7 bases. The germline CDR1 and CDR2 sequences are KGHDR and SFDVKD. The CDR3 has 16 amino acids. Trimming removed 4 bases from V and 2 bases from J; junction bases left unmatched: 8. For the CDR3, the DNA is TGTGCCACCAGTGAGCAACCGGGACTACCCACAGATACGCAGTATTTT. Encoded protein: CATSEQPGLPTDTQYF.

CDR3 DNA: TGCAGCGTACTCTCCATGTTCCGGGCTAATGAGCAGTTCTTC. This sequence encodes CSVLSMFRANEQFF. The chain has TRBV29-1 and TRBJ2-1; D remains ambiguous. CDR1 and CDR2 from the germline V gene are SQVTM and ANQGSEA. V lost 6 bases to trimming and J lost 7 bases, with 19 bases between them. This CDR3 is 14 amino acids long.

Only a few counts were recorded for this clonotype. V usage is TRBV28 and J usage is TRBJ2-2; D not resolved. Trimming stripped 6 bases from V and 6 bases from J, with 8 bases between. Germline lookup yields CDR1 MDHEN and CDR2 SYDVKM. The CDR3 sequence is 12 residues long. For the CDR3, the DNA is TGTGCCAGCAGAACCACGGCCGGGGAGCTGTTTTTT. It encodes CASRTTAGELFF.

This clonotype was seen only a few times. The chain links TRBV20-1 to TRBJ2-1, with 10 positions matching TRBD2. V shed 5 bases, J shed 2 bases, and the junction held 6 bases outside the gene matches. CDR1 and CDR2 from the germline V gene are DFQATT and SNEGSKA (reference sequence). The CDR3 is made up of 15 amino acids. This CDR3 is CSAVNSGRTYNEQFF. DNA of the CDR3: TGCAGTGCTGTAAATAGCGGGAGGACCTACAATGAGCAGTTCTTC.

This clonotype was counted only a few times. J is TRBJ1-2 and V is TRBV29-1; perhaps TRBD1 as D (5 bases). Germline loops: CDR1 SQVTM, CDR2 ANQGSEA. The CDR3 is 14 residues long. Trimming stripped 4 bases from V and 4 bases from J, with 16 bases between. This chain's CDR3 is CSVVAPGGSYGYTF. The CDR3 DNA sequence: TGCAGCGTTGTTGCCCCTGGGGGGTCCTATGGCTACACCTTC.

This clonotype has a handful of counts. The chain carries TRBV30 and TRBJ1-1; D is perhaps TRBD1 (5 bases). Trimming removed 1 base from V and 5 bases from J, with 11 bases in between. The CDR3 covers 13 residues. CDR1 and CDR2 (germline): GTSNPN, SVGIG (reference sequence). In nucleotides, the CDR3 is TGTGCCTGGAGTGGGCTGGGGGGGACTGAAGCTTTCTTT. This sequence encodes CAWSGLGGTEAFF.

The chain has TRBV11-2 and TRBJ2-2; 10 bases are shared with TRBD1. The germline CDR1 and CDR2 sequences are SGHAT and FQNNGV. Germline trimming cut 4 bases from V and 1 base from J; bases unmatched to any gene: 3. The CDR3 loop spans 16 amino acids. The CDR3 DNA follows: TGTGCCAGCAGCTCTTGGACAGGGGGGAACACCGGGGAGCTGTTTTTT. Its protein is CASSSWTGGNTGELFF.